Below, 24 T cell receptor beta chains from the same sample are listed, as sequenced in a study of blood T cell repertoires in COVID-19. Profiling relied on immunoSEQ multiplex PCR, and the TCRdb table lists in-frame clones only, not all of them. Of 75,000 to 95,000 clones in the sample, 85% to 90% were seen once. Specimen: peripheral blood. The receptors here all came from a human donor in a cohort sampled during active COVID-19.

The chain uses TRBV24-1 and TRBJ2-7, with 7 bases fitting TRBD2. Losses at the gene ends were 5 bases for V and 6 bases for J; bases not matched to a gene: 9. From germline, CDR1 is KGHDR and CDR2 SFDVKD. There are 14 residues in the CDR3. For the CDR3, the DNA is TGTGCCACCAGTGGCGGTCTTTCGGGAGGCGAGCAGTACTTC. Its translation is CATSGGLSGGEQYF.

The CDR3 nucleotides are TGTGCCAGCAGCTCTTGGGACAGATCCTACGAGCAGTACTTC. Translated, it gives CASSSWDRSYEQYF. The chain joins TRBV14 to TRBJ2-7; 7 bases map to TRBD1. The CDR3 is 14 residues long. Germline V lookup: CDR1 SGHDN, CDR2 FVKESK. V lost 5 bases, J lost 1 base, and 5 bases stayed unmatched.

Written as DNA, the CDR3 is TGCAGCGTTGAGTCAGACACCGGGGAGCTGTTTTTT. Residues: CSVESDTGELFF. J is TRBJ2-2 and V is TRBV29-1; the D is unclear. The CDR3 runs to 12 residues. The V and J ends lost 3 bases and 3 bases respectively, with 5 bases between them. From germline, CDR1 is SQVTM and CDR2 ANQGSEA.

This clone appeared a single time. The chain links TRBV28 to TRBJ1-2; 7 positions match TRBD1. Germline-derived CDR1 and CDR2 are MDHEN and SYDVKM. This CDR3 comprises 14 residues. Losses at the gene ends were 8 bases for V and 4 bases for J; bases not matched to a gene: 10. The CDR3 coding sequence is TGTGCCAGCTACGGAACAGGGGTGCGCTATGGCTACACCTTC. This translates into CASYGTGVRYGYTF.

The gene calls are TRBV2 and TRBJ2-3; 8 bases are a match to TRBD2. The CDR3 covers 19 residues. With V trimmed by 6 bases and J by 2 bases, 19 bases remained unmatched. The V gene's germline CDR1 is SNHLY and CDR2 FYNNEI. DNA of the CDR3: TGTGCCAGCAGGAGGGGGGGGGCGAGCGGGAGTGTCTACACAGATACGCAGTATTTT. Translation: CASRRGGASGSVYTDTQYF.

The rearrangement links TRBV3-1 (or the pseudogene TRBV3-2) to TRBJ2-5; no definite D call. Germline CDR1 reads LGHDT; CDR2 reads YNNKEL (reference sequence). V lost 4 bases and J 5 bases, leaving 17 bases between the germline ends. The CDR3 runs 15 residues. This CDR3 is CASSPPRGRPETQYF. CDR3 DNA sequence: TGTGCCAGCAGCCCTCCTCGTGGCAGGCCGGAGACCCAGTACTTC.

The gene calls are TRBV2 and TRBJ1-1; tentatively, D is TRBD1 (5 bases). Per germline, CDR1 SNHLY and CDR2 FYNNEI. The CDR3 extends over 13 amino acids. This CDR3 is CARGAGVNTEAFF. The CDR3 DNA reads TGTGCTAGAGGGGCGGGGGTGAACACTGAAGCTTTCTTT. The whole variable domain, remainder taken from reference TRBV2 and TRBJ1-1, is EPEVTQTPSHQVTQMGQEVILRCVPISNHLYFYWYRQILGQKVEFLVSFYNNEISEKSEIFDDQFSVERPDGSNFTLKIRSTKLEDSAMYFCARGAGVNTEAFFGQGTRLTVV.

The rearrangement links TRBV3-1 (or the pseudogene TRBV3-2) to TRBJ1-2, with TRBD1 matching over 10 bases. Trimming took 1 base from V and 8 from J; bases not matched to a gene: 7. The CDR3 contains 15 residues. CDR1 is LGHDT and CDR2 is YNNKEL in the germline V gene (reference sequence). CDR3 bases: TGTGCCAGCAGCCAAGTCGCCGGACAGGGGGGAGGCTACACCTTC. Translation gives CASSQVAGQGGGYTF.

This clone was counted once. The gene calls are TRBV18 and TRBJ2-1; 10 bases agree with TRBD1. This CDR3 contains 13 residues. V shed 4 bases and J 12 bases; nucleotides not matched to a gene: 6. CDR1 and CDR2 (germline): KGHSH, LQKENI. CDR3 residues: CASSRGTGEGQFF. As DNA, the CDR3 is TGTGCCAGCTCACGAGGGACAGGGGAAGGGCAGTTCTTC. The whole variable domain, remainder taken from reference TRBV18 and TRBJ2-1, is NAGVMQNPRHLVRRRGQEARLRCSPMKGHSHVYWYRQLPEEGLKFMVYLQKENIIDESGMPKERFSAEFPKEGPSILRIQQVVRGDSAAYFCASSRGTGEGQFFGPGTRLTVL.

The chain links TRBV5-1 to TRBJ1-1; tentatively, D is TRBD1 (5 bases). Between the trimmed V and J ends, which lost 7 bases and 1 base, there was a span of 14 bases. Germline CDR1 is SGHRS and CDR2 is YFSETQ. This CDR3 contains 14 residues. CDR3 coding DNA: TGCGCCAGCCTCAAAGACAGTACGAACACTGAAGCTTTCTTT. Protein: CASLKDSTNTEAFF.

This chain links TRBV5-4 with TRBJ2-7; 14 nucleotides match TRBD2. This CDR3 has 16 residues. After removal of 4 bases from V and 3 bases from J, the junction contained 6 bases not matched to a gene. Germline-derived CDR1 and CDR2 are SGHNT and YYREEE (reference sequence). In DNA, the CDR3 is TGTGCCAGCAGCCTGGGACTAGCGGGGGCTTACTACGAGCAGTACTTC. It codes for CASSLGLAGAYYEQYF.

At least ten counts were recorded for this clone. The CDR3 bases are TGTGCCAGCAGCGGTAGATCAGGGCGCGCTTTCTTT. Amino acids: CASSGRSGRAFF. V is TRBV7-2 and J is TRBJ1-1, with D possibly being TRBD1 (5 bases). V lost 5 bases and J 11 bases, leaving 15 bases between the germline ends. The CDR3 spans 12 residues. Per the germline V gene, CDR1 is SGHTA and CDR2 is FQGNSA.

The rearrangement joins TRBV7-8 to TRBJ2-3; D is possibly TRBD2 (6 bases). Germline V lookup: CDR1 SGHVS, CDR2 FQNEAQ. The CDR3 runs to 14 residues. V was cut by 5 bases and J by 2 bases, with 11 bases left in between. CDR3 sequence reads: CASSPGSHTDTQYF. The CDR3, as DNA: TGTGCCAGCAGCCCCGGGAGCCACACAGATACGCAGTATTTT.

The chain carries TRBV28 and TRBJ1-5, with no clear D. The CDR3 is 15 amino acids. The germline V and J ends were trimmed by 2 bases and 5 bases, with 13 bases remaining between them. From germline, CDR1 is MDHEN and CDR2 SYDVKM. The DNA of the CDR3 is TGTGCCAGCAGTTTAATGGACGGGAATCATCAGCCCCAGCATTTT. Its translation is CASSLMDGNHQPQHF. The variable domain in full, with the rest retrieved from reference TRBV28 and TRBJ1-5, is DVKVTQSSRYLVKRTGEKVFLECVQDMDHENMFWYRQDPGLGLRLIYFSYDVKMKEKGDIPEGYSVSREKKERFSLILESASTNQTSMYLCASSLMDGNHQPQHFGDGTRLSIL.

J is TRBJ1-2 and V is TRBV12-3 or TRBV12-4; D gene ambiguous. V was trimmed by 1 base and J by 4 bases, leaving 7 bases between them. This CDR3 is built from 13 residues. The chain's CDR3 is CASSLVRSYGYTF. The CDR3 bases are TGTGCCAGCAGTTTAGTTCGGTCCTATGGCTACACCTTC.

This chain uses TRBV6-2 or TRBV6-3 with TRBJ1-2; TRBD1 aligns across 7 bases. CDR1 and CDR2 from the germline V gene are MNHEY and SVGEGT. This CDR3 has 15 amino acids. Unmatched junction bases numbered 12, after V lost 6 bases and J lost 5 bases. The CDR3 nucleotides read TGTGCCAGCAGCGAAAAAAGGGGACAGTTGTATGGCTACACCTTC. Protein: CASSEKRGQLYGYTF.

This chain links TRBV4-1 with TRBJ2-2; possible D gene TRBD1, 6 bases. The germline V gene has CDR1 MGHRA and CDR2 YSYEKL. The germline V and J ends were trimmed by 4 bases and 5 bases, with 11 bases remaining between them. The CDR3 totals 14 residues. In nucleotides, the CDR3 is TGCGCCAGCAGCCGCCCAGGGGTTACCGGGGAGCTGTTTTTT. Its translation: CASSRPGVTGELFF.

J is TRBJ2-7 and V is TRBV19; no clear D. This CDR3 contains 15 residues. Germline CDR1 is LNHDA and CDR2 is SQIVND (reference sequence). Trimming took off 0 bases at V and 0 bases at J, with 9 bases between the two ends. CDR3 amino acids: CASSIEETSSYEQYF. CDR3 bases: TGTGCCAGTAGTATAGAAGAGACAAGCTCCTACGAGCAGTACTTC.

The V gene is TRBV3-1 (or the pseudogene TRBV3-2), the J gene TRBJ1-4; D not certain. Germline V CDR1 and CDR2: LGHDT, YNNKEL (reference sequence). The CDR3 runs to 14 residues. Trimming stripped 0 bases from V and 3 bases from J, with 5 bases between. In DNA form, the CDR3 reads TGTGCCAGCAGCCAAGAGGGAGCTAATGAAAAACTGTTTTTT. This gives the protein CASSQEGANEKLFF.

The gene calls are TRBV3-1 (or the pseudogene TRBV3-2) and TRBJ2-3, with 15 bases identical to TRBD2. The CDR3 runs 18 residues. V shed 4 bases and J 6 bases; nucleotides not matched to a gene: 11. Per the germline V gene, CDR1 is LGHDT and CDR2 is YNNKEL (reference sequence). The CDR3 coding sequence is TGTGCCAGCAGCCTACTGGGACTAGCGGGGGGCTCCAGGGATACGCAGTATTTT. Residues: CASSLLGLAGGSRDTQYF.

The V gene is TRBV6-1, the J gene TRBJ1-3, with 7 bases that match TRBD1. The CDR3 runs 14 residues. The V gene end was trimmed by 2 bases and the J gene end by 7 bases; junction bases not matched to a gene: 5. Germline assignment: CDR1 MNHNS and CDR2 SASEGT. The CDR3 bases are TGTGCCAGCAGTGAAAAGGGGGCGCGGAACACCATATATTTT. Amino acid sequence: CASSEKGARNTIYF.

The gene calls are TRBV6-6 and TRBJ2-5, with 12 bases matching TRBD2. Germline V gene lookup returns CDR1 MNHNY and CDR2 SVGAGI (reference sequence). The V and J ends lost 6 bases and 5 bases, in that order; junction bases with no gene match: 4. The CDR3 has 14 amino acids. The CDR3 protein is CASSGTSGRETQYF. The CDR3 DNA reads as TGTGCCAGCAGCGGAACTAGCGGGAGGGAGACCCAGTACTTC.

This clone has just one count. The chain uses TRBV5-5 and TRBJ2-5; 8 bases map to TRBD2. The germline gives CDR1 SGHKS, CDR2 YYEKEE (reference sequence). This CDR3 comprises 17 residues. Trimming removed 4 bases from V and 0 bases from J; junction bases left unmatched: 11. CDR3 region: CASSRSSRGANQETQYF. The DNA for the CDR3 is TGTGCCAGCAGCAGGTCTTCGCGGGGGGCCAACCAAGAGACCCAGTACTTC.

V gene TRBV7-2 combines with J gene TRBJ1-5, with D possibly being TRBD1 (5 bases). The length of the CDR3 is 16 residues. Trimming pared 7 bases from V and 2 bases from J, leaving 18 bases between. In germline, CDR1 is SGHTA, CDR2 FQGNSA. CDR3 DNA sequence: TGTGCCAGCACCCCTGGATACGGGGGGGGCAATCAGCCCCAGCATTTT. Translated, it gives CASTPGYGGGNQPQHF.